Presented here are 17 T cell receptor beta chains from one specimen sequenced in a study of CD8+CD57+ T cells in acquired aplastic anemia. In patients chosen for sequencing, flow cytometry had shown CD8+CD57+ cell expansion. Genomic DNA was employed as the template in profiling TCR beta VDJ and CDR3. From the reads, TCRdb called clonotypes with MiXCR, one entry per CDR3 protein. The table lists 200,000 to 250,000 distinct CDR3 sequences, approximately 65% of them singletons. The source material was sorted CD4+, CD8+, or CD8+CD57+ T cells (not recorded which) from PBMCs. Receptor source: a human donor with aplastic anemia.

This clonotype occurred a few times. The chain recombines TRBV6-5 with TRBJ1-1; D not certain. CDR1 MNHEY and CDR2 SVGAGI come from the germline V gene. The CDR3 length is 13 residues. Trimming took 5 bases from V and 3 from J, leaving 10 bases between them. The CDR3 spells CASSEGRYTEAFF. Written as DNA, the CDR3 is TGTGCCAGCAGTGAAGGCAGGTACACTGAAGCTTTCTTT.

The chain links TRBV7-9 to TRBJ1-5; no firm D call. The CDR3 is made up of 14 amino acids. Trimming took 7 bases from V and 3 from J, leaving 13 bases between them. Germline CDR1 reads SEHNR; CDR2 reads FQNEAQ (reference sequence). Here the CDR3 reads CASTHLSPNQPQHF. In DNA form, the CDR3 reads TGTGCCAGCACACACCTTAGCCCCAATCAGCCCCAGCATTTT.

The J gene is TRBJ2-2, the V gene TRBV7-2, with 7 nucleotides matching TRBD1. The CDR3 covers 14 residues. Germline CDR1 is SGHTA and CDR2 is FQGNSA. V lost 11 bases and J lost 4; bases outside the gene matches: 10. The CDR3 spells CACTGQCRTGELFF. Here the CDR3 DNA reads TGTGCCTGTACGGGACAGTGTCGCACCGGGGAGCTGTTTTTT.

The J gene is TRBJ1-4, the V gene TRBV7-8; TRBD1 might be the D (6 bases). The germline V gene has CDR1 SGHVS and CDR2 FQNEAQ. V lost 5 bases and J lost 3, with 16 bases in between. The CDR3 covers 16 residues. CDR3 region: CASSLGHLTSNEKLFF. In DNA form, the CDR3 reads TGTGCCAGCAGCCTGGGACACCTGACATCTAATGAAAAACTGTTTTTT.

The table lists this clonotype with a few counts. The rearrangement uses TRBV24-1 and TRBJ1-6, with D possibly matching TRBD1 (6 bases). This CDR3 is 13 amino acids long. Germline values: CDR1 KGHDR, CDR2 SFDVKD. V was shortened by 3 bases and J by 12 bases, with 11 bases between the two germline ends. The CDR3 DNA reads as TGTGCCACCAGTGATGCAGGGGTGGGACCCCTCCACTTT. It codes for CATSDAGVGPLHF.

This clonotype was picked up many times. The CDR3 sequence is CASSPGTGGLEQYF. As DNA, the CDR3 is TGTGCCAGCAGCCCTGGGACAGGGGGGCTCGAGCAGTACTTC. This chain joins TRBV7-6 and TRBJ2-7, with 11 nucleotides matching TRBD1. Per the germline V gene, CDR1 is SGHVS and CDR2 is FNYEAQ. This CDR3 is built from 14 residues. The junction had 6 bases not matched to a gene; V was cut back by 5 bases and J by 6 bases.

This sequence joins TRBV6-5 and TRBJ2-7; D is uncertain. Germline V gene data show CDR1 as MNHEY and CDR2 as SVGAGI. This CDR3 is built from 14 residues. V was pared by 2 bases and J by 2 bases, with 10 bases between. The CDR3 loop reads CASSYTEQTYEQYF. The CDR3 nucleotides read TGTGCCAGCAGTTACACGGAACAGACCTACGAGCAGTACTTC.

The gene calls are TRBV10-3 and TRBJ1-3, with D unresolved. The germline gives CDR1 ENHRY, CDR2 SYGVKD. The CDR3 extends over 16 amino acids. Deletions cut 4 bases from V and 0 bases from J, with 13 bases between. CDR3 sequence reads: CAISGIGRSSGNTIYF. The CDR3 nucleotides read TGTGCCATCAGTGGCATAGGACGGAGCTCTGGAAACACCATATATTTT.

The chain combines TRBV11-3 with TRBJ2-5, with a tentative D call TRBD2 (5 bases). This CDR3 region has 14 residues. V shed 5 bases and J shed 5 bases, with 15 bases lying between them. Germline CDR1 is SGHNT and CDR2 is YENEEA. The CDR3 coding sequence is TGTGCCAGCAGCCGTACGGGGAGTTGGGAGACCCAGTACTTC. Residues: CASSRTGSWETQYF.

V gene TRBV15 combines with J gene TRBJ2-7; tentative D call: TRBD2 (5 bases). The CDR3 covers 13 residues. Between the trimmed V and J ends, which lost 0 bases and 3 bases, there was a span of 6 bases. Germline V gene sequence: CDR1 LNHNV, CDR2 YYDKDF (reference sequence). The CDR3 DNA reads TGTGCCACCAGCAGAGACGGGAACTACGAGCAGTACTTC. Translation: CATSRDGNYEQYF.

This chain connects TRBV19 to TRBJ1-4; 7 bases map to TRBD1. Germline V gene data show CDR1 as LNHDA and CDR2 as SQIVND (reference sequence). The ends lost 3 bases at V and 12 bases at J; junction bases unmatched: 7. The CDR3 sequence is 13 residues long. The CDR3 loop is CASSIGTDFQLFF. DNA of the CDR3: TGTGCCAGTAGTATCGGGACAGACTTTCAACTGTTTTTT.

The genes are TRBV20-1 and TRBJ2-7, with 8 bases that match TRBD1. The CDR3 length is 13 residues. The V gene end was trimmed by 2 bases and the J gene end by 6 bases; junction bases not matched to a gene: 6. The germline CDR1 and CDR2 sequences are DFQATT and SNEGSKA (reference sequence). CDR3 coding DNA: TGCAGTGCTAGATCCAGGGGGCGGCTCGAGCAGTACTTC. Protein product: CSARSRGRLEQYF.

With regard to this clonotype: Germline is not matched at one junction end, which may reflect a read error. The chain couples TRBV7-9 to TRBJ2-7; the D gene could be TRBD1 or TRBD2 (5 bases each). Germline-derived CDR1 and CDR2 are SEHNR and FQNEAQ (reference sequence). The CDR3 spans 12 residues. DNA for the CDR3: TGTGCCAGCAGCTTAGGGGGCTGGGAGCAGCACTTC. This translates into CASSLGGWEQHF.

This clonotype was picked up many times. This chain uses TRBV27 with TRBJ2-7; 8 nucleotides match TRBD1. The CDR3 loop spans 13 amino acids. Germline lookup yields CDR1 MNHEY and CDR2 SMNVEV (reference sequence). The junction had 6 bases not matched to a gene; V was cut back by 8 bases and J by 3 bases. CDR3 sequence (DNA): TGTGCCAGCGGCAGGGGGCCAAGCTACGAGCAGTACTTC. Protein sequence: CASGRGPSYEQYF.

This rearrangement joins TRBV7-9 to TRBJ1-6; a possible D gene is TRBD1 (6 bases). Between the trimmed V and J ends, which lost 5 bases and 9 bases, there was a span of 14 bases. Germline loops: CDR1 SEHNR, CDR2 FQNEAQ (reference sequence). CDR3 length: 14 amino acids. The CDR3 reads CASSPTGRSSPLHF. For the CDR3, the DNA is TGTGCCAGCAGCCCTACAGGGAGGAGTTCACCCCTCCACTTT.

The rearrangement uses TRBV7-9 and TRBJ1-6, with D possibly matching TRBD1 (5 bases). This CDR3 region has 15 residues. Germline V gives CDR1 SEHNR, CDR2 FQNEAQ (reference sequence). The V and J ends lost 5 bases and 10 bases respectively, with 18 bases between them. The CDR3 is CASSRERQGSSPLHF. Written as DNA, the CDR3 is TGTGCCAGCAGCCGGGAAAGGCAGGGTTCATCACCCCTCCACTTT.

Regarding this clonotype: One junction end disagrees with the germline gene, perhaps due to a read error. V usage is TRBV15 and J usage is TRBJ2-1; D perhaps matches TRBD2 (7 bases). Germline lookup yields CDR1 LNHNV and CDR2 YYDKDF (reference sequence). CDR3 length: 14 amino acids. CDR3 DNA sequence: TGTGCCACCCCAGGGGAGGGCATAAACAACGAGCAGTTCTTC. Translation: CATPGEGINNEQFF. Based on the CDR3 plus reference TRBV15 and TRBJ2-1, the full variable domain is DAMVIQNPRYQVTQFGKPVTLSCSQTLNHNVMYWYQQKSSQAPKLLFHYYDKDFNNEADTPDNFQSRRPNTSFCFLDIRSPGLGDTAMYLCATPGEGINNEQFFGPGTRLTVL.